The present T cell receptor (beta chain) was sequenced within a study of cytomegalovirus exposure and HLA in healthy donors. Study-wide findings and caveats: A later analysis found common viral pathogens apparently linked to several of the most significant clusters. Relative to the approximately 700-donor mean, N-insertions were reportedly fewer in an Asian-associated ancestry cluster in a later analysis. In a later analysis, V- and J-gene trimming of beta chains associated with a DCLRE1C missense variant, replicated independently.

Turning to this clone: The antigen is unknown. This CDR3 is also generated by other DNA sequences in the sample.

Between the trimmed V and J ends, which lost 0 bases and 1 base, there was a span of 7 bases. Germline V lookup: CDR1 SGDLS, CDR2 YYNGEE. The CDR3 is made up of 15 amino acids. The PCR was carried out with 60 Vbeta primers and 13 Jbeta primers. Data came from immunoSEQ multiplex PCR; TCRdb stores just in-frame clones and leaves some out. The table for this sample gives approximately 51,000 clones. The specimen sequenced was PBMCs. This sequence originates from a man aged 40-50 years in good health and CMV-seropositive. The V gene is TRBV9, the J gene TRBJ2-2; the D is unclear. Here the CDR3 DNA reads TGTGCCAGCAGCGTAGGTGCAGGGAACACCGGGGAGCTGTTTTTT. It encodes CASSVGAGNTGELFF.